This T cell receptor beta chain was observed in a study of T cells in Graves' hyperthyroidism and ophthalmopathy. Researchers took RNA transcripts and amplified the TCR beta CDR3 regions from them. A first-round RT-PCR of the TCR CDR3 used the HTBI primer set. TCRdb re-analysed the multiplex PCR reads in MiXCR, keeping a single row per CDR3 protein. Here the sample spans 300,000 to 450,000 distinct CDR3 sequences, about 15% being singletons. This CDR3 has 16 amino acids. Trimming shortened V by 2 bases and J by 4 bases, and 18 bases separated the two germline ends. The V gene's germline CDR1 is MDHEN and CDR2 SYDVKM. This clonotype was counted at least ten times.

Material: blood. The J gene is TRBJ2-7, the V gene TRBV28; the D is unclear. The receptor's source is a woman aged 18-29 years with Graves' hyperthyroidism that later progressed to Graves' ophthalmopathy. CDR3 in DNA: TGTGCCAGCAGTTTAGGCTCTACAGCCGGATCGTACGAGCAGTACTTC. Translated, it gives CASSLGSTAGSYEQYF. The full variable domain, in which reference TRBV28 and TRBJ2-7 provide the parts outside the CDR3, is DVKVTQSSRYLVKRTGEKVFLECVQDMDHENMFWYRQDPGLGLRLIYFSYDVKMKEKGDIPEGYSVSREKKERFSLILESASTNQTSMYLCASSLGSTAGSYEQYFGPGTRLTVT.